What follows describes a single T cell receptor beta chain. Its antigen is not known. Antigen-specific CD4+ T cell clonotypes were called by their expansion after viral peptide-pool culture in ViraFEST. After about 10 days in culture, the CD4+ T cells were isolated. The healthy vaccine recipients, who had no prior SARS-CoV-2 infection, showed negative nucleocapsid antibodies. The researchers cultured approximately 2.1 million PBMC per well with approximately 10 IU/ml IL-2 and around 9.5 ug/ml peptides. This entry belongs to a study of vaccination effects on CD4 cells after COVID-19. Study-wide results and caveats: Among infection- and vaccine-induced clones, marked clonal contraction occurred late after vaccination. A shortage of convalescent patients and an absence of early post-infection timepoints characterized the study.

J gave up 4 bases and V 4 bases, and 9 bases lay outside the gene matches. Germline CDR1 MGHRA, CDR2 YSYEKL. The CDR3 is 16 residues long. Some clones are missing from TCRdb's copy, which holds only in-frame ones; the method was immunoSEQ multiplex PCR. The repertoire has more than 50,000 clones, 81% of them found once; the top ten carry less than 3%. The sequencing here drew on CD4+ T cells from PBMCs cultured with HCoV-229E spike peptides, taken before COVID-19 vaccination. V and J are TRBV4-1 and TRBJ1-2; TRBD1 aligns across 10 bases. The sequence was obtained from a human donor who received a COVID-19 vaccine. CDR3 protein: CASSLGQGPIPYGYTF. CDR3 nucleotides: TGCGCCAGCAGCCTGGGACAGGGGCCTATTCCCTATGGCTACACCTTC.